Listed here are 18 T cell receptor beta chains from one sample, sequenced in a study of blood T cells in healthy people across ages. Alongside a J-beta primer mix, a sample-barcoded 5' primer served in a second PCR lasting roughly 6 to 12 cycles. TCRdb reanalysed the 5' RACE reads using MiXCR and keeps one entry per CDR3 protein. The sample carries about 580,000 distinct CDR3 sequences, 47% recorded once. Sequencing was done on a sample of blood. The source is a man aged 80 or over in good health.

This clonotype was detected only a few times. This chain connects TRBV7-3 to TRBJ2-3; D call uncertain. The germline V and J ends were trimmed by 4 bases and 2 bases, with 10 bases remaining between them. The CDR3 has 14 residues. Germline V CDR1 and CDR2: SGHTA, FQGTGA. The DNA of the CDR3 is TGTGCCAGCAGCTCCTCCCCTTTCACAGATACGCAGTATTTT. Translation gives CASSSSPFTDTQYF.

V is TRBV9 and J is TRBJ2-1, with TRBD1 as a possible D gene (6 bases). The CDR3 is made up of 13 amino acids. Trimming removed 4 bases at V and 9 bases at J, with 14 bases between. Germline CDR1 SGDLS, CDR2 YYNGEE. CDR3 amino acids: CASSSQGIGEQFF. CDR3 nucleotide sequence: TGTGCCAGCAGCTCCCAGGGGATTGGTGAGCAGTTCTTC.

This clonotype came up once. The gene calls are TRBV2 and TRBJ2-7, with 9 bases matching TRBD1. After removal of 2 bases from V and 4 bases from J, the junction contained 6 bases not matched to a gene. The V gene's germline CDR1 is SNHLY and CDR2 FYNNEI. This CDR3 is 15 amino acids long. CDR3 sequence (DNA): TGTGCCAGCAGTGAACGGGGACAGGGCGTGTACGAGCAGTACTTC. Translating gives CASSERGQGVYEQYF.

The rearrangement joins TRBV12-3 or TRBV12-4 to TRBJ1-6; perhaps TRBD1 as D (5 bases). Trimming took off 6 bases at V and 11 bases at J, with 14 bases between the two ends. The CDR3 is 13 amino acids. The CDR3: CASSPVGQTPLHF. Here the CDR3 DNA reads TGTGCCAGCAGCCCTGTGGGGCAAACACCCCTCCACTTT.

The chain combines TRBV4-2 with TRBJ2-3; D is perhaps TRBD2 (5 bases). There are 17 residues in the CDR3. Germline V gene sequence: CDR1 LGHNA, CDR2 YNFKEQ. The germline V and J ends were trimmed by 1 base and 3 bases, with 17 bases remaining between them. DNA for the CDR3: TGTGCCAGCAGCCAAGGGGCGGGCGAGAGGGAGACAGATACGCAGTATTTT. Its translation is CASSQGAGERETDTQYF.

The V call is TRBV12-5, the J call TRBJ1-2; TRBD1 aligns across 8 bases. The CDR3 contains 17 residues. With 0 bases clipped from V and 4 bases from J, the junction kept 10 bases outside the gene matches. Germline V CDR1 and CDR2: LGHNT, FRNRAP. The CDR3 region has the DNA TGTGCTAGTGGTTTGGTATCCCCGAGACAGGGGAGCTATGGCTACACCTTC. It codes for CASGLVSPRQGSYGYTF.

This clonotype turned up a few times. The CDR3 here is CASSQADDSYSNQPQHF. The CDR3 nucleotides read TGCGCCAGCAGCCAAGCAGACGACAGTTACTCCAATCAGCCCCAGCATTTT. The J gene is TRBJ1-5, the V gene TRBV4-3, with a possible D match to TRBD1 (5 bases). V was clipped by 1 base and J by 3 bases, with 16 bases between them. Looked up from germline, CDR1 is LGHNA and CDR2 is YSLEER. This CDR3 region has 17 residues.

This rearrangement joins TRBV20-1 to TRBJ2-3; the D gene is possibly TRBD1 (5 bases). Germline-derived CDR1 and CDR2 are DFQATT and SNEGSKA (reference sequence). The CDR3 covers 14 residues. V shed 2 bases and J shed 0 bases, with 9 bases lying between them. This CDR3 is CSARQGSSTDTQYF. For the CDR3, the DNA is TGCAGTGCTAGACAGGGTTCTAGCACAGATACGCAGTATTTT.

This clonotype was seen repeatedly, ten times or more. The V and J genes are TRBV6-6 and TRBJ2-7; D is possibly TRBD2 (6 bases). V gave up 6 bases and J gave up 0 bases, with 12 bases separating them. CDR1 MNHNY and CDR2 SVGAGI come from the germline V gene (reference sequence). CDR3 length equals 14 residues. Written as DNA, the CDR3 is TGTGCCAGCAGATGGGGACTCTACTCCTACGAGCAGTACTTC. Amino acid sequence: CASRWGLYSYEQYF.

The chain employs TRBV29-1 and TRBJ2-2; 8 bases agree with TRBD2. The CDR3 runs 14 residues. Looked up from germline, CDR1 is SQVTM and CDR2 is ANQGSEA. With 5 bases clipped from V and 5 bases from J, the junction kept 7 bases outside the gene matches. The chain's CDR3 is CSVQGGGRTGELFF. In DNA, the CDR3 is TGCAGCGTTCAGGGCGGGGGGCGGACCGGGGAGCTGTTTTTT.

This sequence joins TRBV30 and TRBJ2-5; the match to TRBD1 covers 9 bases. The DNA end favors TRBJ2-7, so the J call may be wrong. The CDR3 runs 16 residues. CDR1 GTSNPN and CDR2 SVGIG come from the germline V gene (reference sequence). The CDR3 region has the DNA TGTGCCTTCCATTCCGGGACAGGGAGTTCTTACTACGAGCAGTACTTC. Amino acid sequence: CAFHSGTGSSYYEQYF.

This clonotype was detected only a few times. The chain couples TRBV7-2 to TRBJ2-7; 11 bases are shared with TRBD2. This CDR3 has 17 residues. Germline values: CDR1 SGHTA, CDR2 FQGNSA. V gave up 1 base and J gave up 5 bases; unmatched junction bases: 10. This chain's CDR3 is CASSLVGTSGSMNEQYF. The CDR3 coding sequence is TGTGCCAGCAGCTTAGTCGGAACTAGCGGGAGTATGAACGAGCAGTACTTC.

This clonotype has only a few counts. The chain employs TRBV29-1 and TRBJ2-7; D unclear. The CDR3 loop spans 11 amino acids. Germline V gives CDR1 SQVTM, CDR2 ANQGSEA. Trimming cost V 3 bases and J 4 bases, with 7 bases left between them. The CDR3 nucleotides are TGCAGCGTTGAGTTTAGTTACGAGCAGTACTTC. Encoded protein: CSVEFSYEQYF.

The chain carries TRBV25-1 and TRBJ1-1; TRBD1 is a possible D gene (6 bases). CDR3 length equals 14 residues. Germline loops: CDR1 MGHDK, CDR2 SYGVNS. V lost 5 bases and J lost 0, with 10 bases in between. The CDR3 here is CASSRTVMNTEAFF. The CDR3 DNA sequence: TGTGCCAGCAGTCGGACAGTCATGAACACTGAAGCTTTCTTT.

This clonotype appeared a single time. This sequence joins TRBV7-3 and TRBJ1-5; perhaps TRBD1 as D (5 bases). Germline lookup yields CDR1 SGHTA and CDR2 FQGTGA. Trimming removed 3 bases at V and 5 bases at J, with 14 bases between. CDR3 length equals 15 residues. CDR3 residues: CASSLHGGSDQPQHF. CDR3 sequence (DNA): TGTGCCAGCAGCTTGCACGGGGGTTCCGATCAGCCCCAGCATTTT.

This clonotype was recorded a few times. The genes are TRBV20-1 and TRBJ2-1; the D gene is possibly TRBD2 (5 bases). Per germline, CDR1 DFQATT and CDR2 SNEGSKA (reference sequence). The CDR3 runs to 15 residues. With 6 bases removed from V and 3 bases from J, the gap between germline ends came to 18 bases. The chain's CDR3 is CSAIPWTLFYNEQFF. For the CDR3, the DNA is TGCAGTGCCATCCCGTGGACTCTCTTCTACAATGAGCAGTTCTTC.

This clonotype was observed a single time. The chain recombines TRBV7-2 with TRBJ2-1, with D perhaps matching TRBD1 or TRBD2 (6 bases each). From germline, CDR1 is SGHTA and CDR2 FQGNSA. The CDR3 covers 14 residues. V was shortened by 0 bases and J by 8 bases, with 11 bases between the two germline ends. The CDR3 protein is CASSLAWGADEQFF. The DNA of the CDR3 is TGTGCCAGCAGCTTAGCTTGGGGGGCCGATGAGCAGTTCTTC.

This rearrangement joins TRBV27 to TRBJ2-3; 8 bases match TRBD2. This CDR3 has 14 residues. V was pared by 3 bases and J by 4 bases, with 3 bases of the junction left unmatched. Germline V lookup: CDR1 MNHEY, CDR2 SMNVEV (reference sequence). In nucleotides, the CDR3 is TGTGCCAGCAGTTTGCGGGAGGAGTCAGATACGCAGTATTTT. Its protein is CASSLREESDTQYF.